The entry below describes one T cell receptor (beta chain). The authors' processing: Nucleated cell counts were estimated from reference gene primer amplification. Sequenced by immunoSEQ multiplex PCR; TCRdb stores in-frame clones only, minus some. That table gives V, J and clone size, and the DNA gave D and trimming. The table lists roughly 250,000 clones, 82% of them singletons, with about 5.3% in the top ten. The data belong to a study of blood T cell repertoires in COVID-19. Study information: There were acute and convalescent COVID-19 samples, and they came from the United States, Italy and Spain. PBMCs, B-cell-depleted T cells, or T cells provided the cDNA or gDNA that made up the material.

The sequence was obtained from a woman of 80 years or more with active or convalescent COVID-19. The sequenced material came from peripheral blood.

The CDR3 region is CASNRGGSGNTIYF. CDR3 in DNA: TGTGCCAGCAACAGAGGAGGGTCTGGAAACACCATATATTTT. V usage is TRBV9 and J usage is TRBJ1-3, with D unresolved. The germline V gene has CDR1 SGDLS and CDR2 YYNGEE. CDR3 length equals 14 residues. V gave up 6 bases and J gave up 1 base, with 11 bases separating them.